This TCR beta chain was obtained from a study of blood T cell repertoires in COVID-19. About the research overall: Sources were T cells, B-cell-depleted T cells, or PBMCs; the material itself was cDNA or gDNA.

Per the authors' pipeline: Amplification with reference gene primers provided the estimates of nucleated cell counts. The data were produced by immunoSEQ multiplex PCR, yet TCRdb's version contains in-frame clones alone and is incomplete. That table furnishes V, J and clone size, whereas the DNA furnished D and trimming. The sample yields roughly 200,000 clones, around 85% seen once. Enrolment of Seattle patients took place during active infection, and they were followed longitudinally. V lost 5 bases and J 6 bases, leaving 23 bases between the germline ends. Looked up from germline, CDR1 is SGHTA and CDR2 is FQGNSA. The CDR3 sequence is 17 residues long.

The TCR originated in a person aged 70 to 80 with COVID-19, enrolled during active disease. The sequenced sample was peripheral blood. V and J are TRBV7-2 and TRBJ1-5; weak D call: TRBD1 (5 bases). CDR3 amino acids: CASSEVGGGGVSQPQHF. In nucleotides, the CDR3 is TGTGCCAGCAGCGAAGTTGGGGGGGGAGGGGTAAGTCAGCCCCAGCATTTT.